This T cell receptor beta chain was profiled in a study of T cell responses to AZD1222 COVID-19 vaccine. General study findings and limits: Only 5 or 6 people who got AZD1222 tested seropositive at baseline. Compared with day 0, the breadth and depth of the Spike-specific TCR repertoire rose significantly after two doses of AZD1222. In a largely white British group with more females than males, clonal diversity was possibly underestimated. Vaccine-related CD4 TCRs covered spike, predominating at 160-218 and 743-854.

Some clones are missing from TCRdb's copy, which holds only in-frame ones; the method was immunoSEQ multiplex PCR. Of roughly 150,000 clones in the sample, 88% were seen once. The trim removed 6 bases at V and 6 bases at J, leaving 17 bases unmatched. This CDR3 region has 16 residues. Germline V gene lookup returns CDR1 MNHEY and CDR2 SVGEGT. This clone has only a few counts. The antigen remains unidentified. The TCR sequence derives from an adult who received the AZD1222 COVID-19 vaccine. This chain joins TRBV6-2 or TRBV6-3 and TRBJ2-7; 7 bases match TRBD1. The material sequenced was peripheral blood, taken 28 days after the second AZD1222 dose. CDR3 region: CASSPTFGTAVGEQYF. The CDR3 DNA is TGTGCCAGCAGCCCAACCTTCGGGACAGCTGTCGGCGAGCAGTACTTC.